This T cell receptor (beta chain) originates from a study of neurological immune-mediated disorders. The study, taken as a whole, reports: None of the CDR3 amino acid sequences in expanded clones turned up in more than one subject, which points to private repertoires in all groups.

Notes on this clonotype: Its antigen remains unidentified.

The J segment lost 7 bases and the V segment lost 8 bases, leaving 16 bases of the junction unmatched. This CDR3 region has 15 residues. The germline gives CDR1 WSHSY, CDR2 SAAADI. Time point described: technical triplicate 1. The cDNA was generated through 5'RACE incorporating 10-nucleotide random UMIs. MiXCR, applied by TCRdb to the 5' RACE reads, yields one record per CDR3 protein. This sample has fewer than 30,000 distinct CDR3 sequences; over 10% occur once, and the top ten carry roughly 5%. The clonotype originates from a female donor with HTLV-1-associated myelopathy (HAM/TSP). Sequencing was done on a sample of CD4+ T cells from blood. V is TRBV10-2 and J is TRBJ2-5, with 7 nucleotides matching TRBD2. The CDR3 DNA follows: TGCGCCAGCCTCCGGACTAGTTTGGCAGGCGGGACCCAGTACTTC. This translates into CASLRTSLAGGTQYF.